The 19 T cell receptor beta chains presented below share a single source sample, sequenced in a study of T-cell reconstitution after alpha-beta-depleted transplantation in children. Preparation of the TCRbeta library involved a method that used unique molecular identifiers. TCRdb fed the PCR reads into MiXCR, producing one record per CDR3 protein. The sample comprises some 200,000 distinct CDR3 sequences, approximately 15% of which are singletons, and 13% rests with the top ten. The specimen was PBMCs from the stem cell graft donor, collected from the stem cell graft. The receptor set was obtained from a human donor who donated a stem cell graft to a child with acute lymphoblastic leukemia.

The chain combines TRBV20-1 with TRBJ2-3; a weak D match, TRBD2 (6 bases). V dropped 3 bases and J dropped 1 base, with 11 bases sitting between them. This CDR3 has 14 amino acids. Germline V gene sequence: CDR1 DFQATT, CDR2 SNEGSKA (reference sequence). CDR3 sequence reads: CSARAGSRTDTQYF. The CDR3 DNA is TGCAGTGCTAGGGCCGGGAGCCGCACAGATACGCAGTATTTT.

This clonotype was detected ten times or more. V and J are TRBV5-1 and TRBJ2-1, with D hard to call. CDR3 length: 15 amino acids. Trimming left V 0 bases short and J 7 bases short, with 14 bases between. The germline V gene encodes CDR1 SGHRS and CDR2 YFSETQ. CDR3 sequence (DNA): TGCGCCAGCAGCTTGGATGTTTCCGAAAGAAATGAGCAGTTCTTC. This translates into CASSLDVSERNEQFF.

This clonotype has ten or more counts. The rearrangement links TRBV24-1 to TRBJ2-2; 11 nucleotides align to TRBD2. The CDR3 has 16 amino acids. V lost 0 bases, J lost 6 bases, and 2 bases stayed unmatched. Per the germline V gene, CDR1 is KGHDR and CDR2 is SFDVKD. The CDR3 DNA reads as TGTGCCACCAGTGATTTGACTAGCGGGAGACCCGGGGAGCTGTTTTTT. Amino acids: CATSDLTSGRPGELFF.

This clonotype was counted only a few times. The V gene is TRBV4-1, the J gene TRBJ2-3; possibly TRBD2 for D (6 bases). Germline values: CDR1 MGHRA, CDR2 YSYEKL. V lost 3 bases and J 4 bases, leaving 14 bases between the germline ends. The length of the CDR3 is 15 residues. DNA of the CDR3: TGCGCCAGCAGCCAGACGGGACTCATCGCAGATACGCAGTATTTT. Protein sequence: CASSQTGLIADTQYF.

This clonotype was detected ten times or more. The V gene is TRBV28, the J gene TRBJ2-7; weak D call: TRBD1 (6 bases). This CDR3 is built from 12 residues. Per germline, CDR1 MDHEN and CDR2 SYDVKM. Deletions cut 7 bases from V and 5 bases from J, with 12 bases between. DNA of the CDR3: TGTGCCAGCAAATCAGGGGACCACGAGCAGTACTTC. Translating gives CASKSGDHEQYF.

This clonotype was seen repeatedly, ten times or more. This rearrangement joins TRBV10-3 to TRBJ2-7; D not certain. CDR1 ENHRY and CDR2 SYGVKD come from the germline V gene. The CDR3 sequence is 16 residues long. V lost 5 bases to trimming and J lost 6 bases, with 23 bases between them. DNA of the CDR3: TGTGCCATCAGTACCGGCGCCGGCGAAGGTCCCCTCGAGCAGTACTTC. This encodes CAISTGAGEGPLEQYF.

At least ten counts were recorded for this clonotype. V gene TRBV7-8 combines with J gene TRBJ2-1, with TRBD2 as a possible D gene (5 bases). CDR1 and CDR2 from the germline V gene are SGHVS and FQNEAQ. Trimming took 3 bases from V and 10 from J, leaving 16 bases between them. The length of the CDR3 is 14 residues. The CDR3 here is CASSLMAGKREQFF. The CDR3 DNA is TGTGCCAGCAGCTTGATGGCGGGCAAGCGGGAGCAGTTCTTC.

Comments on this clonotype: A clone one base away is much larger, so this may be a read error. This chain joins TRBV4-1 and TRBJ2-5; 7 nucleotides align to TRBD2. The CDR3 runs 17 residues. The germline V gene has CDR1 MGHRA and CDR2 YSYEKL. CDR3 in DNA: TGCACCAGCAGCCAAGGGGTGTCCAGCGGGATCCAAGAGACCCAGTACTTC. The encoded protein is CTSSQGVSSGIQETQYF.

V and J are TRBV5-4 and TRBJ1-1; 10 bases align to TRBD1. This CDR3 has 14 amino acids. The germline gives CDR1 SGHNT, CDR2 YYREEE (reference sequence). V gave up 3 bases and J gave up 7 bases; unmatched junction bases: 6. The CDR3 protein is CASSSPGQGREAFF. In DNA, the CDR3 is TGTGCCAGCAGCTCACCGGGACAGGGGCGTGAAGCTTTCTTT.

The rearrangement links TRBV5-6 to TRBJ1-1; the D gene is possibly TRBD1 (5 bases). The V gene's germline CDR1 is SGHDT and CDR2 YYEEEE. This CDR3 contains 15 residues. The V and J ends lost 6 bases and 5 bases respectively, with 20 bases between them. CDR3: CASTPHTQDLTEAFF. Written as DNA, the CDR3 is TGTGCCAGCACCCCTCACACACAGGACTTGACTGAAGCTTTCTTT.

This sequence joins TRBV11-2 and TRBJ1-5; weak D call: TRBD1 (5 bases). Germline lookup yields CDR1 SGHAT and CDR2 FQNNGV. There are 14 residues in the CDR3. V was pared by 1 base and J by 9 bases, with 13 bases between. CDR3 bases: TGTGCCAGCAGCTTAGTGGTGGGGCGGGGGCCCCAGCATTTT. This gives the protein CASSLVVGRGPQHF.

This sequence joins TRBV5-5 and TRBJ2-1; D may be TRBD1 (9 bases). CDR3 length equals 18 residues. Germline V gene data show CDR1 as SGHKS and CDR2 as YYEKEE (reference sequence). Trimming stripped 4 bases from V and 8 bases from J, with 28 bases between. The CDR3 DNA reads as TGTGCCAGCAGCATTGAAGGACAGGGGACTAGAAGCGGCTATGAGCAGTTCTTC. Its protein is CASSIEGQGTRSGYEQFF.

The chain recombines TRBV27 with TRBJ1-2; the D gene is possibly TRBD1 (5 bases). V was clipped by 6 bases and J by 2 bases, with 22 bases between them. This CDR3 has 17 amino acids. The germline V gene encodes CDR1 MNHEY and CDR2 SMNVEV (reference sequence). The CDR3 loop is CASRALGTARKNYGYTF. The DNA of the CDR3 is TGTGCCAGCAGAGCCTTAGGGACTGCGAGAAAAAACTATGGCTACACCTTC.

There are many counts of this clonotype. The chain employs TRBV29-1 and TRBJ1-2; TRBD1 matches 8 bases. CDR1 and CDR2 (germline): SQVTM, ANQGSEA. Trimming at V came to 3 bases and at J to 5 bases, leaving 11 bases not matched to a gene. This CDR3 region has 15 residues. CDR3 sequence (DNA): TGCAGCGTTGAGGAGCAAACAGGGGGTATATATGGCTACACCTTC. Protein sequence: CSVEEQTGGIYGYTF.

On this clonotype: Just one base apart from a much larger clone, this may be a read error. CDR3 amino acids: CAISESVIGYYNEQFF. The CDR3 DNA is TGTGCCATCAGTGAGTCTGTAATCGGTTATTACAATGAGCAGTTCTTC. J is TRBJ2-1 and V is TRBV10-3; no reliable D call. Germline V gene lookup returns CDR1 ENHRY and CDR2 SYGVKD. CDR3 size: 16 residues. The V and J ends lost 0 bases and 4 bases respectively, with 13 bases between them.

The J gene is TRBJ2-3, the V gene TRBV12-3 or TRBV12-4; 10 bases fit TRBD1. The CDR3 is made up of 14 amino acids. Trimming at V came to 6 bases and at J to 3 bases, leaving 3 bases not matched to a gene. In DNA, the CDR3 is TGTGCCAGCAGCAGACAGGGGGCGACAGATACGCAGTATTTT. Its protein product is CASSRQGATDTQYF.

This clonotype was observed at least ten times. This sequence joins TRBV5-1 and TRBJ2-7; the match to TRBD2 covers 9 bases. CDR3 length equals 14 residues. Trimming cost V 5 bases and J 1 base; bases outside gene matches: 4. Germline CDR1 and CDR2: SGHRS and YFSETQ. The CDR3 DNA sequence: TGCGCCAGCAGTGGCGGGAGGGGATCCTACGAGCAGTACTTC. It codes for CASSGGRGSYEQYF.

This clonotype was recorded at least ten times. In DNA, the CDR3 is TGTGCCAGCAGCGTAGGGGGTAGCCCGAACTACAATGAGCAGTTCTTC. This gives the protein CASSVGGSPNYNEQFF. The chain has TRBV9 and TRBJ2-1, with no clear D. Germline V lookup: CDR1 SGDLS, CDR2 YYNGEE. This CDR3 region has 16 residues. The V end was cut by 0 bases, the J end by 3 bases, with 13 bases between.

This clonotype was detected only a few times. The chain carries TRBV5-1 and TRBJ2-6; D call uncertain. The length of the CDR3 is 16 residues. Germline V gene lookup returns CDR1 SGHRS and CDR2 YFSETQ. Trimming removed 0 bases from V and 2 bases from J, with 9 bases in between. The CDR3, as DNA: TGCGCCAGCAGCTTGGGGTACTCCACTGGGGCCAACGTCCTGACTTTC. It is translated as CASSLGYSTGANVLTF. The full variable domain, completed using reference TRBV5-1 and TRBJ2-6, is KAGVTQTPRYLIKTRGQQVTLSCSPISGHRSVSWYQQTPGQGLQFLFEYFSETQRNKGNFPGRFSGRQFSNSRSEMNVSTLELGDSALYLCASSLGYSTGANVLTFGAGSRLTVL.